This TCR beta chain emerged from a study of control samples from healthy donors and cancer patients. Only in-frame clones appear in the TCRdb table, and some are missing; sequencing was by immunoSEQ multiplex PCR. The repertoire holds about 84,000 clones, roughly 91% seen once, with around a sixth in the top ten. The CDR3 is made up of 16 amino acids. V was clipped by 1 base and J by 2 bases; unmatched bases: 10. Germline CDR1 is SQVTM and CDR2 is ANQGSEA. J is TRBJ2-7 and V is TRBV29-1; TRBD2 matches 8 bases. The sequencing input was blood. The clonotype was recovered from a man aged 30 to 39 in good health. CDR3 loop: CSVEGRPGLVAYEQYF. The CDR3 DNA is TGCAGCGTTGAAGGGAGACCGGGACTAGTGGCCTACGAGCAGTACTTC.